This is a list of T cell receptor beta chains from one sample in a study of glioma-infiltrating T cells. TCRdb passed the multiplex PCR reads through MiXCR, listing each CDR3 protein once. This sample has around 100,000 distinct CDR3 sequences; around 28% occur once, and the top ten carry roughly 46%. Sample: glioma tissue, nonneoplastic brain tissue, or PBMCs (not recorded which). Receptors were obtained from a human donor with low-grade glioma or glioblastoma, undergoing nonglioma brain surgery, or in good health (not recorded which). Each CDR3 is given with its conserved first and last residue. Fields, in order: D gene, J gene, clone size, V gene, CDR3 length, CDR3 DNA, CDR3 protein. The D gene is left open where the match is weak. Not all rows give a size; the values are once, few, many and, for expanded clones, a class.

D: .; J: TRBJ1-3; size: .; V: TRBV7-9; length: 15; DNA: TGTGCCAGCAGCTTCGGGGAATACTCTGGAAACACCATATATTTT; CDR3: CASSFGEYSGNTIYF
D: .; J: TRBJ1-5; size: many; V: TRBV7-6; length: 13; DNA: TGTGCCAGCAGCACCCGGACAGATCAGCCCCAGCATTTT; CDR3: CASSTRTDQPQHF
D: .; J: TRBJ1-1; size: many; V: TRBV20-1; length: 14; DNA: TGCAGTGCTAGTAAGGGAGGGAGGTACACTGAAGCTTTCTTT; CDR3: CSASKGGRYTEAFF
D: .; J: TRBJ2-5; size: once; V: TRBV12-5; length: 13; DNA: TGTGCTAGTGCCCGGGACTTCCAAGAGACCCAGTACTTC; CDR3: CASARDFQETQYF
D: .; J: TRBJ2-7; size: many; V: TRBV7-3; length: 14; DNA: TGTGCCACCTCCGACAGGTCCCTCTCCTACGAGCAGTACTTC; CDR3: CATSDRSLSYEQYF
D: TRBD2; J: TRBJ2-1; size: few; V: TRBV7-2; length: 16; DNA: TGTGCCAGCAGCTTAGCTTCTGGCGGGGGGGGTTATGAGCAGTTCTTC; CDR3: CASSLASGGGGYEQFF
D: .; J: TRBJ2-1; size: .; V: TRBV2; length: 13; DNA: TGTGCCGCCCGGGCAGGGGGGACCAATGAGCAGTTCTTC; CDR3: CAARAGGTNEQFF
D: .; J: TRBJ2-7; size: many; V: TRBV6-1; length: 15; DNA: TGTGCCAGCAGTGAAGCGCCAGGGAACACCTACGAGCAGTACTTC; CDR3: CASSEAPGNTYEQYF
D: .; J: TRBJ1-1; size: .; V: TRBV7-2; length: 17; DNA: TGTGCCAGCAGCTCGCGTAATACGGGGCTCGAGGGCACTGAAGCTTTCTTT; CDR3: CASSSRNTGLEGTEAFF
D: .; J: TRBJ2-3; size: many; V: TRBV20-1; length: 11; DNA: TGCAGTGCTAGCCTCACAGATACGCAGTATTTT; CDR3: CSASLTDTQYF
D: .; J: TRBJ1-5; size: many; V: TRBV6-1; length: 13; DNA: TGTGCCAGCAGCCGCAACCTTAATCAGCCCCAGCATTTT; CDR3: CASSRNLNQPQHF
D: .; J: TRBJ1-2; size: few; V: TRBV19; length: 12; DNA: TGTGCCAGTAGTTTTCTCGAGCAGGGCTACACCTTC; CDR3: CASSFLEQGYTF
D: .; J: TRBJ1-1; size: many; V: TRBV20-1; length: 14; DNA: TGCAGGGGATACGGGGCAAGTAAGGACACTGAAGCTTTCTTT; CDR3: CRGYGASKDTEAFF
D: TRBD2; J: TRBJ2-1; size: once; V: TRBV2; length: 15; DNA: TGTGCCGGCAGAGAAGCGGGGGGAAGCTACAATGAGCAGTTCTTC; CDR3: CAGREAGGSYNEQFF
D: .; J: TRBJ2-5; size: many; V: TRBV6-1; length: 10; DNA: TGTGCCAGCAACTTCGAGACCCAGTACTTC; CDR3: CASNFETQYF
D: .; J: TRBJ2-1; size: many; V: TRBV6-1; length: 15; DNA: TGTGCCGCACGACCCGGGGGAACCTCCTACAATGAGCAGTTCTTC; CDR3: CAARPGGTSYNEQFF
D: .; J: TRBJ2-1; size: .; V: TRBV2; length: 15; DNA: TGTGTCTCAACAACGGAAAGGGTGCTGTACAATGAGCAGTTCTTC; CDR3: CVSTTERVLYNEQFF
D: .; J: TRBJ2-1; size: .; V: TRBV3-1; length: 16; DNA: TGTGCCAGCAGCGCTCCTGATGGAAGCTTTGGGAATGAGCAGTCCTTC; CDR3: CASSAPDGSFGNEQSF
D: .; J: TRBJ2-1; size: many; V: TRBV28; length: 13; DNA: TGTGCCACCCTGACAGTACTCTACAATGAGCAGTTCTTC; CDR3: CATLTVLYNEQFF
D: .; J: TRBJ1-6; size: many; V: TRBV7-2; length: 14; DNA: TGTGCCAGCAGCCTCGGACAGTTTTATTCACCCCTCCACTTT; CDR3: CASSLGQFYSPLHF
D: .; J: TRBJ2-3; size: .; V: TRBV4-1; length: 17; DNA: TGCGCCAGCAGCCAAGGCGGTAGGACTGATCGCCCAGATACGCGGTATTTT; CDR3: CASSQGGRTDRPDTRYF
D: .; J: TRBJ2-7; size: few; V: TRBV29-1; length: 10; DNA: TGCAGCGCAGGGAGTTACGAGCAGTACTTC; CDR3: CSAGSYEQYF
D: .; J: TRBJ1-4; size: few; V: TRBV12-3/TRBV12-4; length: 13; DNA: TGTGCCAGCACAGCGGGACAAGGCTTTAAACTGTTTTTT; CDR3: CASTAGQGFKLFF
D: .; J: TRBJ2-1; size: .; V: TRBV5-6; length: 11; DNA: TGTGCCAGCAGCTACTTTAGTGAGCAGTTCTTC; CDR3: CASSYFSEQFF
D: .; J: TRBJ2-7; size: few; V: TRBV9; length: 14; DNA: TGTGCCAGCAGCGTAAGTTCGGTATCCTACGAGCAGTACTTC; CDR3: CASSVSSVSYEQYF
D: .; J: TRBJ1-1; size: many; V: TRBV7-2; length: 12; DNA: TGTGCCAGCAGTGATCAGCGCACTGAAGCTTTCTTT; CDR3: CASSDQRTEAFF
D: TRBD2; J: TRBJ2-7; size: .; V: TRBV7-2; length: 15; DNA: TGTGCCAGCAGCCACACGACGGGGGGGCCCTACGAGCAGTACTTC; CDR3: CASSHTTGGPYEQYF
D: TRBD1; J: TRBJ1-2; size: many; V: TRBV6-1; length: 16; DNA: TGTGCCAGCAGGCGTAAACAGGGGACAGGGGACTATGGCTACACCTTC; CDR3: CASRRKQGTGDYGYTF
D: .; J: TRBJ2-5; size: many; V: TRBV19; length: 11; DNA: TGTGCCAGTAGTACGTTCGAGACCCAGTACTTC; CDR3: CASSTFETQYF
D: TRBD1; J: TRBJ1-1; size: .; V: TRBV7-3; length: 15; DNA: TGTGCCAGCAGCTTATCCGGACAGGGACCGACTGAAGCTTTCTTT; CDR3: CASSLSGQGPTEAFF